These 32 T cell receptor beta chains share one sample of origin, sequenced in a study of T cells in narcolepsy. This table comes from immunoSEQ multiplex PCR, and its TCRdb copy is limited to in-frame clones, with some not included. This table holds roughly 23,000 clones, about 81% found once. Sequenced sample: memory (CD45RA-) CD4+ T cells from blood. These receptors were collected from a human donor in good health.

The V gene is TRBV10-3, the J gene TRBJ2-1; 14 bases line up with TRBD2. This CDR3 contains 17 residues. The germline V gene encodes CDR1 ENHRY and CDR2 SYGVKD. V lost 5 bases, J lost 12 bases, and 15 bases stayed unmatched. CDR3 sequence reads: CAISRTSGGPSTKPQFF. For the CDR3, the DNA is TGTGCCATCAGTCGGACTAGCGGGGGGCCTTCGACCAAGCCGCAGTTCTTC.

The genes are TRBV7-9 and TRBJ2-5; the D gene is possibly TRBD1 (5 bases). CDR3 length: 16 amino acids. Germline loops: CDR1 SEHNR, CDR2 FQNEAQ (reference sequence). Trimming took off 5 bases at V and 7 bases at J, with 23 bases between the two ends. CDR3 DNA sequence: TGTGCCAGCAGCCCCCCCCGGACCCGATCAGGGTCGACCCAGTACTTC. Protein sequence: CASSPPRTRSGSTQYF.

Here the CDR3 DNA reads TGTGCCAGCAGCGCTACAGGGGGCCGTGGAAACACCATATATTTT. This translates into CASSATGGRGNTIYF. This sequence joins TRBV9 and TRBJ1-3; 9 bases align to TRBD1. Germline V gene sequence: CDR1 SGDLS, CDR2 YYNGEE. The CDR3 is 15 residues long. Losses at the gene ends were 3 bases for V and 3 bases for J; bases not matched to a gene: 4.

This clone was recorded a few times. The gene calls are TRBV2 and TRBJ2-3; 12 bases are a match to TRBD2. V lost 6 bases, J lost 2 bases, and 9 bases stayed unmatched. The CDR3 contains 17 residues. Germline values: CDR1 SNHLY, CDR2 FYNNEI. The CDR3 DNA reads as TGTGCCAGCAGCCCTAGACTAGCGGGGGACTTCACAGATACGCAGTATTTT. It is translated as CASSPRLAGDFTDTQYF.

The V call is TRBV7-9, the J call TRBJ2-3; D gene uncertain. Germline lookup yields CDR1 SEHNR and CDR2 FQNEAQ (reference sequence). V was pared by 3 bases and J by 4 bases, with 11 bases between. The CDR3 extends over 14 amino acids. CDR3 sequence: CASSFPIGADTQYF. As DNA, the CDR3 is TGTGCCAGCAGCTTCCCTATAGGTGCAGATACGCAGTATTTT.

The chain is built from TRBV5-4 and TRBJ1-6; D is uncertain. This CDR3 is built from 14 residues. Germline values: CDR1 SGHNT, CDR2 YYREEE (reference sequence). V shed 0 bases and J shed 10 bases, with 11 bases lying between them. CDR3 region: CASSLEVGISPLHF. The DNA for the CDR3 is TGTGCCAGCAGCTTGGAGGTTGGTATATCACCCCTCCACTTT.

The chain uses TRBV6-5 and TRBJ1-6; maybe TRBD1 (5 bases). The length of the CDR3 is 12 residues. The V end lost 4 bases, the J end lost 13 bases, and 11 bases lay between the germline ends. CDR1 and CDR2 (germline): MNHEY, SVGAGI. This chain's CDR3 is CASSSTGTPLHF. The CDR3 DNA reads TGTGCCAGCAGTTCCACAGGAACGCCCCTCCACTTT.

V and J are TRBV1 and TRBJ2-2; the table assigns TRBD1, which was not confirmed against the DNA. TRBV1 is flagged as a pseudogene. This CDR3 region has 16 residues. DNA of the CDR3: TGCACCAGCAGCCAAGGCAGGGGGCCGAACACCGGGGAGCTGTTTTTT. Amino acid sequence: CTSSQGRGPNTGELFF.

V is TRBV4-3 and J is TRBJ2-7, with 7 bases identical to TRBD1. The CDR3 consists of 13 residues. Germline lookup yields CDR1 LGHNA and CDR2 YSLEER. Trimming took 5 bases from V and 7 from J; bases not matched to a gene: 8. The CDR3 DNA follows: TGCGCCAGCAGCGCCCGACAGGGCTGGGAGCAGTACTTC. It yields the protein CASSARQGWEQYF.

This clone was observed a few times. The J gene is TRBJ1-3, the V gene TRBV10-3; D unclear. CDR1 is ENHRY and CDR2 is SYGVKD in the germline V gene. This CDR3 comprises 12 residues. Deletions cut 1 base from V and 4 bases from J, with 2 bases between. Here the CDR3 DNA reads TGTGCCATCAGTGAGTTAGGAAACACCATATATTTT. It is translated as CAISELGNTIYF.

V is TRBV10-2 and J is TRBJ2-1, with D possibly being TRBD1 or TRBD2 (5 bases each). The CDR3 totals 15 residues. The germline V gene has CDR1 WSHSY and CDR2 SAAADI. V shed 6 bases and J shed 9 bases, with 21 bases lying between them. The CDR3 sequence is CASSASIGAGGEQFF. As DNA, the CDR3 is TGCGCCAGCAGCGCTTCGATTGGGGCCGGAGGTGAGCAGTTCTTC.

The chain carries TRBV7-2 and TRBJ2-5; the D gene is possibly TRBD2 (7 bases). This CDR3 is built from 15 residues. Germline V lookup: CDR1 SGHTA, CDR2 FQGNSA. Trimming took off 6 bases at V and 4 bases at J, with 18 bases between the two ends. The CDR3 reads CASSFGGPSLETQYF. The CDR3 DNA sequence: TGTGCCAGCAGTTTCGGGGGGCCTTCCTTAGAGACCCAGTACTTC.

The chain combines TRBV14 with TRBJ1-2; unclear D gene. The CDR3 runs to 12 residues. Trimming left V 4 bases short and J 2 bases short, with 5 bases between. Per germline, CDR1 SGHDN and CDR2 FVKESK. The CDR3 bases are TGTGCCAGCAGCCTGGGAAACTATGGCTACACCTTC. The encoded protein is CASSLGNYGYTF.

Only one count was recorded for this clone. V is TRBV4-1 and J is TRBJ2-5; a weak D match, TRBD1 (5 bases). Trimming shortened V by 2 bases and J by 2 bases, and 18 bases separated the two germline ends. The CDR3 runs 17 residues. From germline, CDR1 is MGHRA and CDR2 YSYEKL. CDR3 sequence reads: CASSQLVVQGLQETQYF. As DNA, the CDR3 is TGCGCCAGCAGCCAACTCGTCGTGCAGGGCCTACAAGAGACCCAGTACTTC.

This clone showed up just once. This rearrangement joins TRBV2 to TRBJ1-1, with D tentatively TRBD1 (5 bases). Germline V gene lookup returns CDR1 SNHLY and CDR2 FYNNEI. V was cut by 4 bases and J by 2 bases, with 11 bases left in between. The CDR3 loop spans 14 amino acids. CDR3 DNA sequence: TGTGCCAGCAGTGGTTGGGGGGGAAACACTGAAGCTTTCTTT. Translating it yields CASSGWGGNTEAFF.

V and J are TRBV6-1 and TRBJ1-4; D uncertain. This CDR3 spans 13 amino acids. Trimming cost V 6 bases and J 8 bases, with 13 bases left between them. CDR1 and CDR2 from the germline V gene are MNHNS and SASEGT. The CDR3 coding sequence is TGTGCCAGCAGGCCGTCGCTGAAAGAAAAACTGTTTTTT. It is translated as CASRPSLKEKLFF.

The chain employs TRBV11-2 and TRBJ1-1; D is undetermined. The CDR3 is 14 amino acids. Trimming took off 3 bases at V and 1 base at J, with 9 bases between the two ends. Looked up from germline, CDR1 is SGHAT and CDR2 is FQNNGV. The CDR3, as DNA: TGTGCCAGCAGCTTCGTTTCAGGGAACACTGAAGCTTTCTTT. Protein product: CASSFVSGNTEAFF.

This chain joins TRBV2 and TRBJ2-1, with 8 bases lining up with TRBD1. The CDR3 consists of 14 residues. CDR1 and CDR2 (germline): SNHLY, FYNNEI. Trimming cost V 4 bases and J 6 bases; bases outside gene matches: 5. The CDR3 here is CASSAFRGPNEQFF. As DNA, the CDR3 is TGTGCCAGCAGTGCGTTCAGGGGGCCCAATGAGCAGTTCTTC.

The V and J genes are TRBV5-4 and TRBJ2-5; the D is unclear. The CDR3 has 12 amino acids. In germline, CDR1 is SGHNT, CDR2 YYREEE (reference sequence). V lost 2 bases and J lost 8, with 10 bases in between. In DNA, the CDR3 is TGTGCCAGCAGCTTAGAAGGGCTAACCCAGTACTTC. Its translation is CASSLEGLTQYF.

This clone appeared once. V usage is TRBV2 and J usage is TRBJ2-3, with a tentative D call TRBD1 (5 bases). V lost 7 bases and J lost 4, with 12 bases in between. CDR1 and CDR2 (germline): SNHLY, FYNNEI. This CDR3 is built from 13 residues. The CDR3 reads CASNSRGPDTQYF. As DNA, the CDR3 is TGTGCCAGCAATTCTAGGGGCCCAGATACGCAGTATTTT.

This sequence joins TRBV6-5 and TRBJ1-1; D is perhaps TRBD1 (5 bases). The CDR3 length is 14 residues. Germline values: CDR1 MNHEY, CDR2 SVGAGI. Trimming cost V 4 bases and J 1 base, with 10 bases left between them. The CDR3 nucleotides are TGTGCCAGCAGTTGGGGGAGATCGAACACTGAAGCTTTCTTT. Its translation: CASSWGRSNTEAFF.

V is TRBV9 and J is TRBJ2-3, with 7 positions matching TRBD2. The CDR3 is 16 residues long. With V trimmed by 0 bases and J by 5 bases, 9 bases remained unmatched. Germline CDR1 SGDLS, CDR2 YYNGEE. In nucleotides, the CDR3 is TGTGCCAGCAGCGTAGGTAATAGCGGGTGGGTAGATACGCAGTATTTT. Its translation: CASSVGNSGWVDTQYF.

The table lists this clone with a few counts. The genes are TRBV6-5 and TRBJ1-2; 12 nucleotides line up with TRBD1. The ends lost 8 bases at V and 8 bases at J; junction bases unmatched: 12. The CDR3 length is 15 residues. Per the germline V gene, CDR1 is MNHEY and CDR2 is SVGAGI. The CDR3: CASLPTGTGGSGYTF. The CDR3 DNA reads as TGTGCCAGCCTCCCTACCGGGACAGGGGGCAGCGGCTACACCTTC.

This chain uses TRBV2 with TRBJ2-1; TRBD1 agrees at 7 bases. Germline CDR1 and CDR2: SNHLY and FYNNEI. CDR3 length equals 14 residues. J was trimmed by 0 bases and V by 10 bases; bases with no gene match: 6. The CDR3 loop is CAIQGESSYNEQFF. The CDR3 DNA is TGTGCCATCCAGGGGGAGAGCTCCTACAATGAGCAGTTCTTC.

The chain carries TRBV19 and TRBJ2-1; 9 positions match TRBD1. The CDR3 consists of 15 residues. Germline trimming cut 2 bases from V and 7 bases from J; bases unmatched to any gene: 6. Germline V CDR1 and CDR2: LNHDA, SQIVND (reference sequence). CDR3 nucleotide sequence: TGTGCCAGTAGTATATCCGGGACAGGGTATAATGAGCAGTTCTTC. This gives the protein CASSISGTGYNEQFF.

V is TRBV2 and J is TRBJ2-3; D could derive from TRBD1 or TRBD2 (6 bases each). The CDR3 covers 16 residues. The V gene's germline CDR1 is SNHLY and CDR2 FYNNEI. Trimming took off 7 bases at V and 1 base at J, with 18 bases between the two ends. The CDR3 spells CASKGGTAAGTDTQYF. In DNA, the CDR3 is TGTGCCAGCAAAGGGGGGACCGCTGCGGGCACAGATACGCAGTATTTT.

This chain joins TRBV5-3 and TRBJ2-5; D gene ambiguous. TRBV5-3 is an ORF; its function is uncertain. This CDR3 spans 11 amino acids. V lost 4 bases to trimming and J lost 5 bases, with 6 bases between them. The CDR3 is CARSVVETQYF. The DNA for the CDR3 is TGTGCCAGAAGCGTAGTGGAGACCCAGTACTTC.

The CDR3 region is CASSLPGELFF. As DNA, the CDR3 is TGTGCCAGCAGCCTTCCGGGGGAGCTGTTTTTT. The chain uses TRBV6-1 and TRBJ2-2; no firm D call. Germline loops: CDR1 MNHNS, CDR2 SASEGT. The length of the CDR3 is 11 residues. V was pared by 6 bases and J by 8 bases, with 7 bases between.

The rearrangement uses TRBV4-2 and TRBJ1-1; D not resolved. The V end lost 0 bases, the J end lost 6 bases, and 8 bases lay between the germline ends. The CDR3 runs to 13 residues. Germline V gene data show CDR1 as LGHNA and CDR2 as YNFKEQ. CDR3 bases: TGTGCCAGCAGCCAAGAGAGGAGCTCTGAAGCTTTCTTT. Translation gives CASSQERSSEAFF.

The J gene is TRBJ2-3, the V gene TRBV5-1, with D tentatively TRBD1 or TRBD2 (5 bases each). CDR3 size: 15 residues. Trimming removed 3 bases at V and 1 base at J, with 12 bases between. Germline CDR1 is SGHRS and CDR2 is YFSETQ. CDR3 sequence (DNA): TGCGCCAGCAGCTACCGGGACCTGGGCACAGATACGCAGTATTTT. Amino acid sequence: CASSYRDLGTDTQYF.

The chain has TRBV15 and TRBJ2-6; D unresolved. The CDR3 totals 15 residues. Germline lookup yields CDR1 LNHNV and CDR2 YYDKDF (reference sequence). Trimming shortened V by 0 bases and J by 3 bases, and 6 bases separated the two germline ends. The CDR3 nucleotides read TGTGCCACCAGCAGAGATGGGTTTGGGGCCAACGTCCTGACTTTC. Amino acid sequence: CATSRDGFGANVLTF.

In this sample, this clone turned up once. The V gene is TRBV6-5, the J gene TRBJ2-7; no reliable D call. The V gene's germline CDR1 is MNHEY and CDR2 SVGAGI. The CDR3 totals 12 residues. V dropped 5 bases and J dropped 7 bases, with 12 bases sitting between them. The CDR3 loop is CASSLQTMEQYF. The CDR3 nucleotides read TGTGCCAGCAGTCTACAGACGATGGAGCAGTACTTC.